This is a list of T cell receptor beta chains from one sample in a study of T cells in localized non-small cell lung cancer. Produced via immunoSEQ multiplex PCR; TCRdb's table is partial and in-frame only. The table lists 25,000 to 30,000 clones, approximately 88% of them singletons, with nearly 7% in the top ten. The sequencing here drew on peripheral blood, taken before any cancer treatment. These receptors originate from a male donor at least 60 years old with stage I lung adenocarcinoma. CDR3s include the opening cysteine and the closing phenylalanine or tryptophan. The D gene is left open where the match is weak. The size of a clone is reported for some rows only, either as once, few or many, or as a class for expanded clones.

J | V | D | size | CDR3 | DNA
TRBJ2-7 | TRBV20-1 | NA | NA | CSATRLYEQYF | TGCAGTGCCACCCGGCTTTACGAGCAGTACTTC
TRBJ2-2 | TRBV2 | NA | NA | CASSGQGGGTGELFF | TGTGCCAGCAGTGGTCAGGGCGGAGGGACCGGGGAGCTGTTTTTT
TRBJ2-3 | TRBV4-2 | TRBD2 | once | CASSAGQGLAGGPSDTQYF | TGTGCCAGCAGCGCAGGGCAGGGACTAGCGGGGGGTCCATCAGATACGCAGTATTTT
TRBJ2-7 | TRBV10-1 | TRBD1 | NA | CASSGDRGRTYEQYF | TGCGCCAGCAGTGGTGACAGGGGGCGCACTTACGAGCAGTACTTC
TRBJ1-5 | TRBV18 | NA | NA | CASSFSNQPQHF | TGTGCCAGCTCATTTAGCAATCAGCCCCAGCATTTT
TRBJ2-2 | TRBV7-2 | TRBD1 | NA | CASSPGGQGSGELFF | TGTGCCAGCAGCCCAGGGGGCCAGGGGAGCGGGGAGCTGTTTTTT
TRBJ2-3 | TRBV7-2 | NA | NA | CASSSSLTDTQYF | TGTGCCAGCAGCTCTTCTCTCACAGATACGCAGTATTTT
TRBJ1-1 | TRBV19 | NA | NA | CASSSSANTEAFF | TGTGCCAGTAGCAGTAGCGCGAACACTGAAGCTTTCTTT
TRBJ1-5 | TRBV19 | NA | NA | CASSGVRHQPQHF | TGTGCCAGTAGCGGGGTTAGGCATCAGCCCCAGCATTTT
TRBJ2-5 | TRBV5-1 | NA | NA | CASSQLMTEFETQYF | TGCGCCAGCAGCCAGCTAATGACAGAGTTCGAGACCCAGTACTTC
TRBJ1-6 | TRBV15 | TRBD1 | NA | CATSSEQGARTPLHF | TGTGCCACCAGCAGCGAACAGGGGGCTCGGACACCCCTCCACTTT
TRBJ2-1 | TRBV18 | NA | NA | CASFRLGFKQFF | TGTGCCAGCTTTAGGTTGGGGTTTAAGCAGTTCTTC
TRBJ2-2 | TRBV10-3 | NA | NA | CAISEKGNTDTGELFF | TGTGCCATCAGTGAGAAGGGTAATACAGACACCGGGGAGCTGTTTTTT
TRBJ2-5 | TRBV5-1 | TRBD1 | NA | CASSFGGNRGETQYF | TGCGCCAGCAGCTTTGGGGGAAACAGGGGTGAGACCCAGTACTTC
TRBJ1-2 | TRBV6-6 | TRBD1 | NA | CASSYSETGEVGYTF | TGTGCCAGCAGTTACTCGGAGACAGGGGAAGTTGGCTACACCTTC
TRBJ1-3 | TRBV6-5 | NA | NA | CASSSTGGSSGNTIYF | TGTGCCAGCAGTTCCACGGGGGGCAGCTCTGGAAACACCATATATTTT
TRBJ1-2 | TRBV21-1 | NA | NA | CASSKGPEGFYGYTF | TGTGCCAGCAGCAAAGGTCCGGAGGGTTTCTATGGCTACACCTTC
TRBJ2-7 | TRBV12-1 | NA | NA | CASSFAPPTSGGAVEQYF | TGTGCCAGCAGCTTTGCCCCGCCAACTAGCGGGGGGGCCGTAGAGCAGTACTTC
TRBJ2-3 | TRBV7-2 | TRBD2 | NA | CASSLQRGGNTQYF | TGTGCCAGCAGCTTACAGCGGGGGGGCAATACGCAGTATTTT
TRBJ1-1 | TRBV5-6 | NA | NA | CASSPVGGGLGTEAFF | TGTGCCAGCAGCCCGGTTGGCGGGGGGCTGGGCACTGAAGCTTTCTTT
TRBJ2-4 | TRBV9 | NA | NA | CASSVGQGAKNIQYF | TGTGCCAGCAGCGTAGGTCAGGGTGCCAAAAACATTCAGTACTTC
TRBJ1-5 | TRBV28 | NA | NA | CASSFGGWNQPQHF | TGTGCCAGCAGTTTCGGGGGTTGGAATCAGCCCCAGCATTTT
TRBJ1-2 | TRBV5-8 | NA | NA | CASSSPPIGGYTF | TGTGCCAGCAGCTCACCCCCAATCGGTGGCTACACCTTC
TRBJ2-3 | TRBV2 | NA | NA | CASSDRPVPDTQYF | TGTGCCAGCAGTGATCGGCCGGTCCCAGATACGCAGTATTTT
TRBJ2-7 | TRBV7-8 | NA | NA | CASSLSRTPTFYEQYF | TGTGCCAGCAGCCTATCCCGGACTCCTACCTTTTACGAGCAGTACTTC
TRBJ2-5 | TRBV9 | NA | NA | CASTPGVTKETQYF | TGTGCCAGCACCCCGGGCGTGACTAAAGAGACCCAGTACTTC
TRBJ2-5 | TRBV18 | TRBD1 | NA | CASSPGQQETQYF | TGTGCCAGCTCACCGGGACAGCAAGAGACCCAGTACTTC
TRBJ2-5 | TRBV9 | TRBD1 | NA | CASSVGQGSETQYF | TGTGCCAGCAGCGTAGGACAGGGCTCAGAGACCCAGTACTTC
TRBJ2-1 | TRBV19 | NA | NA | CASSIAGSGLAYNEQFF | TGTGCCAGTAGTATCGCCGGGTCAGGGCTAGCCTACAATGAGCAGTTCTTC
TRBJ2-5 | TRBV28 | NA | few | CASSASTEAQETQYF | TGTGCCAGCAGTGCCTCGACAGAGGCACAAGAGACCCAGTACTTC
TRBJ1-5 | TRBV7-2 | TRBD1 | NA | CASSDQGTTGNQPQHF | TGTGCCAGCAGCGACCAAGGAACGACAGGGAATCAGCCCCAGCATTTT
TRBJ2-1 | TRBV28 | TRBD2 | NA | CASSLAGGSYNEQFF | TGTGCCAGCAGTTTGGCGGGGGGCTCCTACAATGAGCAGTTCTTC